What follows are 24 T cell receptor beta chains derived from one specimen sequenced in a study of blood T cell repertoires in COVID-19 (dated by TCRdb to the early 2020s). Receptor libraries were prepared by the immunoSEQ multiplex PCR assay. TCRdb retrieved this table from immuneACCESS and kept in-frame rearrangements only. Not all clones are present; in checked studies, unresolved V genes account for under half, and no reason is known for the remainder. For this sample the table gives under 200,000 clones, of which approximately 90% were detected only once. Of the sample, about 4.9% is held by the ten largest clones. Sequencing was performed on peripheral blood. The receptor set was obtained from a man younger than 35 with COVID-19, enrolled during active disease.

The chain carries TRBV4-2 and TRBJ1-6; D is undetermined. This CDR3 region has 14 residues. Trimming removed 5 bases at V and 3 bases at J, with 8 bases between. CDR1 and CDR2 from the germline V gene are LGHNA and YNFKEQ. DNA for the CDR3: TGTGCCAGCAGCGTCCCCGGCTATAATTCACCCCTCCACTTT. Protein product: CASSVPGYNSPLHF.

In DNA form, the CDR3 reads TGTGCCAGCAGCGTAGGGGGCAGTAACACTGAAGCTTTCTTT. Translation gives CASSVGGSNTEAFF. The chain recombines TRBV9 with TRBJ1-1, with D tentatively TRBD1 (5 bases). CDR3 size: 14 residues. Trimming removed 0 bases from V and 2 bases from J, with 8 bases in between. From germline, CDR1 is SGDLS and CDR2 YYNGEE.

This clone was seen more than once but under ten times. The CDR3 coding sequence is TGTGCCAGCAGTACACAGGGGGCGTCGTATGGCTACACCTTC. Translated: CASSTQGASYGYTF. The chain links TRBV28 to TRBJ1-2; TRBD1 matches at 9 bases. V was pared by 5 bases and J by 5 bases, with 6 bases of the junction left unmatched. This CDR3 has 14 residues. The germline V gene has CDR1 MDHEN and CDR2 SYDVKM.

V usage is TRBV19 and J usage is TRBJ2-2; no definite D call. Germline values: CDR1 LNHDA, CDR2 SQIVND (reference sequence). The CDR3 consists of 14 residues. V lost 9 bases, J lost 0 bases, and 11 bases lay in between. The CDR3 loop is CASSRVPNTGELFF. The CDR3 bases are TGTGCCAGCTCCCGGGTACCGAACACCGGGGAGCTGTTTTTT.

In regard to this clone: A far larger clone is just one base off, so this is likely a read error. The rearrangement uses TRBV5-6 and TRBJ2-7; tentative D call: TRBD1 (6 bases). V was cut by 2 bases and J by 6 bases, with 6 bases left in between. Germline V gene sequence: CDR1 SGHDT, CDR2 YYEEEE. CDR3 length equals 11 residues. CDR3 in amino acids: CASSFRGEQYF. The DNA for the CDR3 is TGTGCCAGCAGCTTCAGGGGCGAGCAGTACTTC.

This chain links TRBV28 with TRBJ1-2; possible D gene TRBD1, 5 bases. The germline gives CDR1 MDHEN, CDR2 SYDVKM. There are 13 residues in the CDR3. Trimming stripped 3 bases from V and 2 bases from J, with 7 bases between. The CDR3 loop is CASSLTANYGYTF. Written as DNA, the CDR3 is TGTGCCAGCAGTTTGACAGCAAACTATGGCTACACCTTC.

V usage is TRBV19 and J usage is TRBJ2-7; D not resolved. CDR1 is LNHDA, CDR2 SQIVND, per germline (reference sequence). V was pared by 5 bases and J by 3 bases, with 11 bases between. The CDR3 covers 13 residues. CDR3 sequence reads: CASSSSMDYEQYF. Here the CDR3 DNA reads TGTGCCAGTAGTTCTAGTATGGACTACGAGCAGTACTTC.

This CDR3 is CASSLAVGGRTYEQYF. The CDR3 nucleotides read TGCGCCAGCAGCTTGGCAGTGGGAGGGAGGACCTACGAGCAGTACTTC. The V and J genes are TRBV5-1 and TRBJ2-7, with 7 bases identical to TRBD2. The germline gives CDR1 SGHRS, CDR2 YFSETQ. Trimming cost V 0 bases and J 2 bases; bases outside gene matches: 8. The CDR3 length is 16 residues.

With regard to this clone: Other DNA sequences in the sample encode the same CDR3. The CDR3 sequence: CASSGLNTEAFF. The CDR3 DNA sequence: TGTGCCAGCAGTGGACTTAACACTGAAGCTTTCTTT. The chain joins TRBV28 to TRBJ1-1; D uncertain. The ends were cut back, 5 bases at V and 2 bases at J, with 6 bases in the middle. CDR1 MDHEN and CDR2 SYDVKM come from the germline V gene. This CDR3 has 12 amino acids.

The rearrangement joins TRBV19 to TRBJ2-7; TRBD1 matches at 8 bases. V dropped 8 bases and J dropped 3; count of bases not matched to a gene: 6. Germline assignment: CDR1 LNHDA and CDR2 SQIVND (reference sequence). The CDR3 runs to 13 residues. The CDR3 protein is CASLGTGNYEQYF. Written as DNA, the CDR3 is TGTGCCAGTCTGGGGACAGGCAACTACGAGCAGTACTTC.

V and J are TRBV4-3 and TRBJ2-3; D gene ambiguous. The V gene's germline CDR1 is LGHNA and CDR2 YSLEER. The CDR3 is made up of 13 amino acids. V gave up 4 bases and J gave up 0 bases, with 5 bases separating them. The CDR3 DNA sequence: TGCGCCAGCAGCCCTAGTAGCACAGATACGCAGTATTTT. Translation gives CASSPSSTDTQYF.

The chain is built from TRBV28 and TRBJ2-7, with D possibly TRBD1 on 6 matching bases. The CDR3 has 17 residues. V was clipped by 7 bases and J by 1 base, with 23 bases between them. The germline V gene has CDR1 MDHEN and CDR2 SYDVKM. CDR3 loop: CASTELITRGSSYEQYF. For the CDR3, the DNA is TGTGCCAGCACCGAATTGATCACCAGGGGCTCATCCTACGAGCAGTACTTC.

This chain links TRBV5-8 with TRBJ2-5, with 11 bases aligning to TRBD2. The CDR3 contains 15 residues. V lost 2 bases and J lost 4; bases outside the gene matches: 4. Germline loops: CDR1 SGHTS, CDR2 YDEGEE. The CDR3 protein is CASSFSGRAVETQYF. In nucleotides, the CDR3 is TGTGCCAGCAGCTTTAGCGGGAGGGCCGTAGAGACCCAGTACTTC.

This clone appeared a few times. The chain combines TRBV19 with TRBJ2-7; 7 bases are a match to TRBD2. This CDR3 is 15 amino acids long. V lost 6 bases and J lost 4; bases outside the gene matches: 12. CDR1 LNHDA and CDR2 SQIVND come from the germline V gene (reference sequence). The DNA for the CDR3 is TGTGCCAGTAGCTCCCTGCGGGGGAACGGATACGAGCAGTACTTC. Translation: CASSSLRGNGYEQYF.

This clone was counted a single time. The chain recombines TRBV24-1 with TRBJ1-1; possible D gene TRBD1, 6 bases. Germline values: CDR1 KGHDR, CDR2 SFDVKD. The CDR3 sequence is 17 residues long. V was trimmed by 9 bases and J by 2 bases, leaving 24 bases between them. CDR3 region: CATFGSKAPGENTEAFF. CDR3 nucleotides: TGTGCCACCTTTGGATCCAAAGCCCCAGGGGAAAACACTGAAGCTTTCTTT.

This clone showed up just once. The V call is TRBV6-5, the J call TRBJ2-1; D might be TRBD1 (6 bases). The CDR3 spans 14 residues. CDR1 and CDR2 from the germline V gene are MNHEY and SVGAGI. The V end lost 4 bases, the J end lost 6 bases, and 13 bases lay between the germline ends. In DNA, the CDR3 is TGTGCCAGCAGTTCCGGACAGCTAACCAATGAGCAGTTCTTC. It yields the protein CASSSGQLTNEQFF.

V usage is TRBV15 and J usage is TRBJ1-2; 7 positions match TRBD1. Germline-derived CDR1 and CDR2 are LNHNV and YYDKDF (reference sequence). V was clipped by 0 bases and J by 4 bases; unmatched bases: 5. The CDR3 contains 15 residues. CDR3 protein: CATSREGAGGYGYTF. The DNA of the CDR3 is TGTGCCACCAGCAGAGAAGGCGCAGGGGGCTATGGCTACACCTTC.

V is TRBV4-3 and J is TRBJ1-6, with D possibly TRBD1 on 5 matching bases. Germline V lookup: CDR1 LGHNA, CDR2 YSLEER. CDR3 size: 15 residues. The V and J ends lost 0 bases and 9 bases respectively, with 12 bases between them. For the CDR3, the DNA is TGCGCCAGCAGCCAAGATGACAGCCGATTTTCACCCCTCCACTTT. This codes for CASSQDDSRFSPLHF.

CDR3 sequence: CASSDRANYGYTF. The CDR3 DNA reads as TGTGCCAGCAGCGACAGAGCTAACTATGGCTACACCTTC. This rearrangement joins TRBV28 to TRBJ1-2; weak D call: TRBD1 (5 bases). CDR3 length: 13 residues. Germline V gene lookup returns CDR1 MDHEN and CDR2 SYDVKM. Trimming left V 6 bases short and J 0 bases short, with 8 bases between.

CDR3 amino acids: CASSPTGYLAKNIQYF. The CDR3 nucleotides are TGTGCCAGCAGCCCTACAGGGTATCTAGCCAAAAACATTCAGTACTTC. The chain employs TRBV3-1 (or the pseudogene TRBV3-2) and TRBJ2-4; D might be TRBD1 (6 bases). This CDR3 region has 16 residues. CDR1 LGHDT and CDR2 YNNKEL come from the germline V gene (reference sequence). With 4 bases removed from V and 0 bases from J, the gap between germline ends came to 13 bases.

The gene calls are TRBV29-1 and TRBJ2-2; D might be TRBD2 (5 bases). The CDR3 has 15 residues. V gave up 4 bases and J gave up 4 bases, with 16 bases separating them. Per germline, CDR1 SQVTM and CDR2 ANQGSEA. The CDR3 is CSVAGVGLGTGELFF. The CDR3 DNA reads TGCAGCGTTGCTGGGGTAGGACTGGGCACCGGGGAGCTGTTTTTT.

V usage is TRBV6-4 and J usage is TRBJ2-7, with D possibly TRBD1 on 5 matching bases. The CDR3 is 15 amino acids. Trimming stripped 6 bases from V and 0 bases from J, with 15 bases between. Germline V gene data show CDR1 as MRHNA and CDR2 as SNTAGT. CDR3 in DNA: TGTGCCAGCAGACCGGACATGCCGCCCTCCTACGAGCAGTACTTC. Its translation is CASRPDMPPSYEQYF.

The chain couples TRBV29-1 to TRBJ2-1; TRBD2 matches at 8 bases. V was clipped by 4 bases and J by 12 bases; unmatched bases: 14. The length of the CDR3 is 14 residues. Germline-derived CDR1 and CDR2 are SQVTM and ANQGSEA. This CDR3 reads CSVVGLEVFDRQFF. The CDR3 nucleotides read TGCAGCGTTGTGGGACTAGAAGTCTTCGACAGGCAGTTCTTC.

This clone was recorded a few times. The rearrangement joins TRBV14 to TRBJ1-5; D ambiguous. Germline lookup yields CDR1 SGHDN and CDR2 FVKESK. The CDR3 sequence is 13 residues long. Trimming shortened V by 4 bases and J by 4 bases, and 8 bases separated the two germline ends. The CDR3, as DNA: TGTGCCAGCAGCCGGAGCCCGAATCAGCCCCAGCATTTT. Protein product: CASSRSPNQPQHF.